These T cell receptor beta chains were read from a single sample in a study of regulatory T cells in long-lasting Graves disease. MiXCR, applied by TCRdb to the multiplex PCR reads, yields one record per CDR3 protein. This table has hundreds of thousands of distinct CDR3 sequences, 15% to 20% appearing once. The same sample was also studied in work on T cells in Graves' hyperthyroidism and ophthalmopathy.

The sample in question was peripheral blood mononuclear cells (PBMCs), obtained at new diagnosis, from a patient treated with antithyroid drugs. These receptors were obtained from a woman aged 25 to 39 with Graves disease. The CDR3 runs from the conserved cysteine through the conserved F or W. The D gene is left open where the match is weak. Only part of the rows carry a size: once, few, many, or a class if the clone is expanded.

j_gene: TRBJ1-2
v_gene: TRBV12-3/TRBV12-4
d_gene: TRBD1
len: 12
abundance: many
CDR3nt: TGTGCCAGCAGGTACAGGGGGTATGGCTACACCTTC
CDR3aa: CASRYRGYGYTF

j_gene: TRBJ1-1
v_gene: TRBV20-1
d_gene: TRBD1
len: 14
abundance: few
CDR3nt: TGCAGTGCTAGGCACAGGGGGGGGAACACTGAAGCTTTCTTT
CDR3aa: CSARHRGGNTEAFF

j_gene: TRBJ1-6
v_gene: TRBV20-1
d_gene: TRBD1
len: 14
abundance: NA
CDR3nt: TGCAGTGGCCAGGGGGGACAGGGAATCTTTCCCCTCCACTTT
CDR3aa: CSGQGGQGIFPLHF

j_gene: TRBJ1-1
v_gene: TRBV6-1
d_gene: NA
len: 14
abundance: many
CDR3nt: TGTGCCAGCACCGACGACCCCCTCAACACTGAAGCTTTCTTT
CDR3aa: CASTDDPLNTEAFF

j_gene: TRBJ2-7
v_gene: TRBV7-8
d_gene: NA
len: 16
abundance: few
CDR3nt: TGTGCCAGCAGCTCAAAGCCCACTTTGCCAACCTACGAGCAGTACTTC
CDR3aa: CASSSKPTLPTYEQYF

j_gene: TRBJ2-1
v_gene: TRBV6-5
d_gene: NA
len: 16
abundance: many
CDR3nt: TGTGCCAGCAGTTACTCGAATTACGCCGGCGGTGGAGTGCAGTTCTTC
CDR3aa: CASSYSNYAGGGVQFF

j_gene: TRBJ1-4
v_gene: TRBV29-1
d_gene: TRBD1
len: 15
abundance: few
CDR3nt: TGCAGCGCCTCAGCGGGGACAGGGAGAAATGAAAAACTGTTTTTT
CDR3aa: CSASAGTGRNEKLFF

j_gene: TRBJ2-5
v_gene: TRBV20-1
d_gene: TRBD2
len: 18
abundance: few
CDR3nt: TGCAGTGCTCACGCCGGGACTAGCGGGAGGGCCGTAGGTGGGACCCAGTACTTC
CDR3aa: CSAHAGTSGRAVGGTQYF

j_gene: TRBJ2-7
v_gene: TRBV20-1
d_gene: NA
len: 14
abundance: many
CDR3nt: TGCAGTGCGAAAGGACCGGGACCCTCGTACGAGCAGTACTTC
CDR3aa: CSAKGPGPSYEQYF

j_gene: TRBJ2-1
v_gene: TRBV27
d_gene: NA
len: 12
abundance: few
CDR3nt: TGTGCCAGCAGGACTCTGGGCGAGCAGCAGTTCTTC
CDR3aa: CASRTLGEQQFF

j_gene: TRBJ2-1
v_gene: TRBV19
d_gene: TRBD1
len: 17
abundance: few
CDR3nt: TGTGCCAGTAGTATTAGGGTTGGGACAGGGGGAGGGAATGAGCAGTTCTTC
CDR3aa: CASSIRVGTGGGNEQFF

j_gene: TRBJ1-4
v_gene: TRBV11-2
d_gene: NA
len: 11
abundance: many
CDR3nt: TGTGCCAGCAGTTGGGGCGAAAAACTGTTTTTT
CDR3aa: CASSWGEKLFF

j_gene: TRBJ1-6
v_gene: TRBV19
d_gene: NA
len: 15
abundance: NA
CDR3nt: TGTGCCAGTAGTTCTCCGGGACGGCTAAATTCACCCCTCCACTTT
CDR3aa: CASSSPGRLNSPLHF

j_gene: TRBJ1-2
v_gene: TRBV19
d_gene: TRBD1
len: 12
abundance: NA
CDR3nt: TGTGCCAGTAGCCCCCAGGGGGCGAGCTACACCTTC
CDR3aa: CASSPQGASYTF